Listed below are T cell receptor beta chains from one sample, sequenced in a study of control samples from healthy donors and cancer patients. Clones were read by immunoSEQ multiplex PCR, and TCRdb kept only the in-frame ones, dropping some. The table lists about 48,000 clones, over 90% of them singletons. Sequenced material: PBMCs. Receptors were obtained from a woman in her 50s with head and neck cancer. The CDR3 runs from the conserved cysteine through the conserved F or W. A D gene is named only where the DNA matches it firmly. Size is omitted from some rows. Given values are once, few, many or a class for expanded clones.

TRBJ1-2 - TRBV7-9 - CASSLVGRGNGYTF TGTGCCAGCAGCTTAGTGGGGAGAGGGAATGGCTACACCTTC
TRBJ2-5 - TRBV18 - CASSPGAQETQYF TGTGCCAGCTCACCAGGGGCCCAAGAGACCCAGTACTTC
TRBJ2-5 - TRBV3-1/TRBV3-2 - CASSQDRGETQYF TGTGCCAGCAGCCAAGATCGGGGAGAGACCCAGTACTTC
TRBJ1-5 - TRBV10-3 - CAISLGGPGSNQPQHF TGTGCCATCAGCTTAGGGGGGCCTGGGAGCAATCAGCCCCAGCATTTT
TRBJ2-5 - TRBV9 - CASSARLTGQETQYF TGTGCCAGCAGCGCCCGATTAACCGGCCAAGAGACCCAGTACTTC
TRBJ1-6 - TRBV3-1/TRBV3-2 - CASSQAGSAWGYSPLHF TGTGCCAGCAGCCAAGCGGGATCAGCTTGGGGGTATTCACCCCTCCACTTT
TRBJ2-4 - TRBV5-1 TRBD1 CASSKTGGPENIQYF TGCGCCAGCAGCAAGACAGGGGGCCCAGAAAACATTCAGTACTTC
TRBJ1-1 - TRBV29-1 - CSGLTELNTEAFF TGCAGCGGTTTGACAGAATTGAACACTGAAGCTTTCTTT
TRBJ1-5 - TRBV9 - CASSVSGDRHQPQHF TGTGCCAGCAGCGTGAGTGGGGACCGCCATCAGCCCCAGCATTTT
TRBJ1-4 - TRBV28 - CASSLKGEKLFF TGTGCCAGCAGTTTGAAAGGGGAAAAACTGTTTTTT
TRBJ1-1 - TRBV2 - CASSPRPREGTEAFF TGTGCCAGCAGCCCTCGACCGAGAGAGGGCACTGAAGCTTTCTTT
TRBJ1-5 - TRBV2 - CASSEGRGSGNQPQHF TGTGCCAGCAGTGAAGGTCGGGGATCCGGCAATCAGCCCCAGCATTTT
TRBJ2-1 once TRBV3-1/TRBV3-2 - CASSQGRGGEQFF TGTGCCAGCAGCCAAGGAAGGGGCGGTGAGCAGTTCTTC
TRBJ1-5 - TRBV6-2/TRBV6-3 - CASSYDPRRDQPQHF TGTGCCAGCAGTTACGATCCCCGGAGGGATCAGCCCCAGCATTTT
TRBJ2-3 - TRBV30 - CAWSVYLTDTQYF TGTGCCTGGAGTGTATACTTGACAGATACGCAGTATTTT
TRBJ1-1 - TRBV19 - CASSIIGRNTEAFF TGTGCCAGTAGTATCATCGGCAGGAACACTGAAGCTTTCTTT
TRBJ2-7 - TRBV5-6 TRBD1 CASSLGQGNEQYF TGTGCCAGCAGCCTAGGACAGGGGAACGAGCAGTACTTC
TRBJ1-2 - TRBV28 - CASSRTNYGYTF TGTGCCAGCAGCCGGACCAACTATGGCTACACCTTC
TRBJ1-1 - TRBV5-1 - CASSFLMGAGSFTEAFF TGCGCCAGCAGCTTTTTAATGGGGGCAGGTAGTTTCACTGAAGCTTTCTTT
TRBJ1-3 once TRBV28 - CASSSGGGGENTIYF TGTGCCAGCAGTTCGGGAGGAGGAGGTGAAAACACCATATATTTT